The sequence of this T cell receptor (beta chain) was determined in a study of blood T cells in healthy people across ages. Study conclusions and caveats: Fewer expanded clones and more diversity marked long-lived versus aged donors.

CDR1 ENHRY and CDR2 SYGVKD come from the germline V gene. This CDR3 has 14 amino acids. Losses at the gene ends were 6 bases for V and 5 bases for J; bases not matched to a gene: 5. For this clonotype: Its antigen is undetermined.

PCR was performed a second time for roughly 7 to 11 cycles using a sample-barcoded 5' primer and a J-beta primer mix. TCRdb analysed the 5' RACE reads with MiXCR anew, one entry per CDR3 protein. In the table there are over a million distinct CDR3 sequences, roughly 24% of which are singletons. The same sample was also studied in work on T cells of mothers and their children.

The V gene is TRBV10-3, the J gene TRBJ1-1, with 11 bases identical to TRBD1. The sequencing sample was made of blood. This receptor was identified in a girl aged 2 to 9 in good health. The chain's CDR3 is CAIRDRGQETEAFF. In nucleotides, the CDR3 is TGTGCCATCAGGGACAGGGGGCAGGAGACTGAAGCTTTCTTT.